The sequence of this T cell receptor beta chain was determined in a study of siplizumab effects on memory and regulatory T cells. General observations from the study: Naive T cells looked more diverse than memory cells and looked like major alloresponse contributors. Under siplizumab, an average approximately 69% of mappable alloreactive CD4+ clones were Treg-derived, compared with 25% to 30% in controls.

V lost 7 bases to trimming and J lost 3 bases, with 14 bases between them. CDR1 and CDR2 (germline): ENHRY, SYGVKD. CDR3 length: 14 amino acids. This clone was counted once. No antigen is known for it. Method: immunoSEQ multiplex PCR; TCRdb's copy keeps in-frame clones and lacks some. Among about 100,000 clones, approximately 94% were seen once, and the ten largest hold 1% to 1.5%. This chain joins TRBV10-3 and TRBJ2-3; no firm D call. This TCR derives from a human donor in good health. The specimen was non-Treg CD4+ T cells sorted from blood. CDR3 nucleotides: TGTGCCATCAACGACCCCAAGGTAACAGATACGCAGTATTTT. It codes for CAINDPKVTDTQYF.